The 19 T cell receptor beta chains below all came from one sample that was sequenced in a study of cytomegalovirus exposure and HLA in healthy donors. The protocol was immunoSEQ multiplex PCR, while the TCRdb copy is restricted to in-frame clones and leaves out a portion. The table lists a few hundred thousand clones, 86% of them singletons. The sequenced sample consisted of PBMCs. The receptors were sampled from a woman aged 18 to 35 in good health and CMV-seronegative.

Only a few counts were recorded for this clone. CDR3 DNA sequence: TGTGCCAGCAGTTATAACATCTATCAGCCCCAGCATTTT. The encoded protein is CASSYNIYQPQHF. This chain uses TRBV6-6 with TRBJ1-5; unclear D gene. V lost 3 bases, J lost 5 bases, and 8 bases lay in between. The CDR3 covers 13 residues. Germline CDR1 is MNHNY and CDR2 is SVGAGI (reference sequence).

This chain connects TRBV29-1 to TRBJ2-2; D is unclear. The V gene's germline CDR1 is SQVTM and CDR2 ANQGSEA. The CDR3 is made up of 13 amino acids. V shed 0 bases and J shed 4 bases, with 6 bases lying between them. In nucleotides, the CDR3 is TGCAGCGTTGAAGAGTTCAGCACCGGGGAGCTGTTTTTT. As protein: CSVEEFSTGELFF.

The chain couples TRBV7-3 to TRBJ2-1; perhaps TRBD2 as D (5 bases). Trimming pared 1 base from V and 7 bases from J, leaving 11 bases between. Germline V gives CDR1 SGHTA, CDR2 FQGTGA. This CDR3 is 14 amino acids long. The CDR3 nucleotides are TGTGCCAGCAGCTTAATGGGTCGGGATAATGAGCAGTTCTTC. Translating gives CASSLMGRDNEQFF.

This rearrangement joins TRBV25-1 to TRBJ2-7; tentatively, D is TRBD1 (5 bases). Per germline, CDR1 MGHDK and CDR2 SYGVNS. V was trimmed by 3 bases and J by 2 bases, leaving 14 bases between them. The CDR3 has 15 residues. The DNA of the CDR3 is TGTGCCAGCAGTGATCCAGGGAAGACGACCTACGAGCAGTACTTC. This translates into CASSDPGKTTYEQYF.

CDR3 sequence reads: CASSGTAGVYGYTF. CDR3 nucleotides: TGTGCCAGCAGTGGGACAGCAGGCGTCTATGGCTACACCTTC. This chain connects TRBV2 to TRBJ1-2, with a possible D match to TRBD1 (6 bases). Germline V gene lookup returns CDR1 SNHLY and CDR2 FYNNEI. Deletions cut 4 bases from V and 4 bases from J, with 13 bases between. This CDR3 region has 14 residues.

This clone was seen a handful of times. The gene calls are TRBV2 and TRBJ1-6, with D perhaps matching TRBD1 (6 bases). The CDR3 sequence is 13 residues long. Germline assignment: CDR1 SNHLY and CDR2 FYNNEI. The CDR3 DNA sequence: TGTGCTTGCTCAACAGGGAGTCATTCACCCCTCCACTTT. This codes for CACSTGSHSPLHF.

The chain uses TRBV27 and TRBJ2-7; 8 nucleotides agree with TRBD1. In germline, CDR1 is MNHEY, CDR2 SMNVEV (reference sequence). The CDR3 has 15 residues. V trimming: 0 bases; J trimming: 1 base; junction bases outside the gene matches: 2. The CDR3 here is CASSLSGTGSYEQYF. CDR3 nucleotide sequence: TGTGCCAGCAGTTTATCCGGGACAGGTTCCTACGAGCAGTACTTC.

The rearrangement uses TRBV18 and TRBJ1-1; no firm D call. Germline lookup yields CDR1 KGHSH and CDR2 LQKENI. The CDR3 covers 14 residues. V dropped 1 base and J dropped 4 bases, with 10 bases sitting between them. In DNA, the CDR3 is TGTGCCAGCTCACCACAGGAGGGTGGCACTGAAGCTTTCTTT. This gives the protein CASSPQEGGTEAFF.

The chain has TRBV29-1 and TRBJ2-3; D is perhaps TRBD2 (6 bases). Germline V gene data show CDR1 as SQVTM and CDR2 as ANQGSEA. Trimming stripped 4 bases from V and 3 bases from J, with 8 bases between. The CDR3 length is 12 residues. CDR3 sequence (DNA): TGCAGCGTTGTAGCGGCTACAGATACGCAGTATTTT. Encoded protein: CSVVAATDTQYF.

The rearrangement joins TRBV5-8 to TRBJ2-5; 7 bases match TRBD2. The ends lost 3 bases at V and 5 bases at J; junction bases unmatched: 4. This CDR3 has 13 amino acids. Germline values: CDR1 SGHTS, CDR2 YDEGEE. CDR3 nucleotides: TGTGCCAGCAGCTCGGGGGGTCGGGAGACCCAGTACTTC. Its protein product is CASSSGGRETQYF.

The CDR3 nucleotides read TGTGCCAGCAGCGTAGTAGGAGGACTAGTAGGCGGTACGCAGTATTTT. Protein product: CASSVVGGLVGGTQYF. V gene TRBV9 combines with J gene TRBJ2-3; 7 bases agree with TRBD2. The germline V gene has CDR1 SGDLS and CDR2 YYNGEE. Trimming removed 0 bases from V and 8 bases from J; junction bases left unmatched: 12. CDR3 length: 16 amino acids.

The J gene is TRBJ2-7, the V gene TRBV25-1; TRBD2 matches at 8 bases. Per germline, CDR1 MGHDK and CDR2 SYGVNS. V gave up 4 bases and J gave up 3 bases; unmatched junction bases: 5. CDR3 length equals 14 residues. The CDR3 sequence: CASSASGSLYEQYF. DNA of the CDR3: TGTGCCAGCAGTGCAAGCGGGAGTCTCTACGAGCAGTACTTC.

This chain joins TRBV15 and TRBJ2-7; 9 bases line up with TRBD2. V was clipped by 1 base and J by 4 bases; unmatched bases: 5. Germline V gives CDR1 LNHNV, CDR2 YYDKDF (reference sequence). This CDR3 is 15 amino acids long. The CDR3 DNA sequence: TGTGCCACCAGCAGAGTGACTAGCGGTGGGTACGAGCAGTACTTC. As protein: CATSRVTSGGYEQYF.

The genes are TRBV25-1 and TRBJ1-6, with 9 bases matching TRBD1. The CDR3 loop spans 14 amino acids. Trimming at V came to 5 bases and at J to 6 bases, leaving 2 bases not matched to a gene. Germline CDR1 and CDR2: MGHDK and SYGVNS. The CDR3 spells CASSLGQGNSPLHF. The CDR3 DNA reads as TGTGCCAGCAGTTTGGGACAGGGTAATTCACCCCTCCACTTT.

The DNA for the CDR3 is TGCGCCAGCAGCCCTCTGGGACTGATCGACCAGCCCCAGCATTTT. Translated: CASSPLGLIDQPQHF. The rearrangement links TRBV4-1 to TRBJ1-5; TRBD1 is a possible D gene (5 bases). V was cut by 4 bases and J by 7 bases, with 17 bases left in between. The V gene's germline CDR1 is MGHRA and CDR2 YSYEKL. CDR3 length: 15 residues.

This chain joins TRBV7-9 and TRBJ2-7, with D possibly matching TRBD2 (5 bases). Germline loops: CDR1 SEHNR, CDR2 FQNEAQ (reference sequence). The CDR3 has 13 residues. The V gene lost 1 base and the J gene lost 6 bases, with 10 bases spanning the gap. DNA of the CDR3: TGTGCCAGCAGCTTAGTGCGGGCTACCGAGCAGTACTTC. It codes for CASSLVRATEQYF.

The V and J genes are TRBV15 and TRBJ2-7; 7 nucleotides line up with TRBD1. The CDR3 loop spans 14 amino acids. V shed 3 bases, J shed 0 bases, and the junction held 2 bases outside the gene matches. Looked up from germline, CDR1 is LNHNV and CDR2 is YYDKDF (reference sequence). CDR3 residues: CATSSRTGSYEQYF. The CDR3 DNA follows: TGTGCCACCAGCAGCCGGACAGGCTCCTACGAGCAGTACTTC.

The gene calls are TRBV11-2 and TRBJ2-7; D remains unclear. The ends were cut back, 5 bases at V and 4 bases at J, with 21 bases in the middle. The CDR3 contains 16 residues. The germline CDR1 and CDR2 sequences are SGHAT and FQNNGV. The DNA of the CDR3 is TGTGCCAGCAGCCCCCGAGCGCCTGAACTGTTGTACGAGCAGTACTTC. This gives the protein CASSPRAPELLYEQYF.

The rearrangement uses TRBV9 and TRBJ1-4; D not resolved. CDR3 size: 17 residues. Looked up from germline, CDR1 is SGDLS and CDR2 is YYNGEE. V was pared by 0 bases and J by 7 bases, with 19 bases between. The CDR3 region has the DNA TGTGCCAGCAGCGTAGGAGAGGGAAATCCTAGGAGTGAAAAACTGTTTTTT. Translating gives CASSVGEGNPRSEKLFF.